The clone carrying this TCR beta chain was seen only a few times. As yet, its antigen is unknown. Investigators reverse transcribed all isolated RNA, so they sequenced expressed TCRB transcripts. Naive, central memory and regulatory T cell samples came to a mean of about 3.9 million reads. Sequencing used immunoSEQ multiplex PCR; TCRdb keeps in-frame clones, though not all of them. This repertoire shows 200,000 to 250,000 clones, approximately 10% found once; its top ten account for 1% to 1.5%. The sample is drawn from a study of beta chain features in type 1 diabetes. About the study: Healthy donors and patients had similar age, gender and cell yields. Study conclusions and caveats: A moderate, significant TCRB CDR3 shortening appeared in type 1 diabetes across four CD4+ subsets. cDNA-based reads could over-represent cells with high TCR expression.

The sequence was collected from a man aged 18 to 29 in good health. Sequencing was done on a sample of central memory CD4+ T cells from blood.

This CDR3 reads CSVGRGPEDEQYF. CDR3 nucleotides: TGCAGCGTTGGGCGGGGACCCGAGGACGAGCAGTACTTC. The chain combines TRBV29-1 with TRBJ2-7; a weak D match, TRBD2 (6 bases). The V end was cut by 4 bases, the J end by 5 bases, with 15 bases between. The germline CDR1 and CDR2 sequences are SQVTM and ANQGSEA. This CDR3 spans 13 amino acids.